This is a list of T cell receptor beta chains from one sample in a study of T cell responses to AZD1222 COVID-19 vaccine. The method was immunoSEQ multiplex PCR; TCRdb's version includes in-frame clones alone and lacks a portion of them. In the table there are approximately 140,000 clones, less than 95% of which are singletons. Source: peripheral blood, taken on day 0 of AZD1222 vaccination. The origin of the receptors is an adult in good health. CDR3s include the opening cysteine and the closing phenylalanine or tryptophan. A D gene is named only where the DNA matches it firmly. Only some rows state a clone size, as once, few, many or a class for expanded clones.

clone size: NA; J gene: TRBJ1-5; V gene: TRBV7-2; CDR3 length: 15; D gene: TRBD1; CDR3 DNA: TGTGCCAGCAGCTTCGGGACAGTAGGAGGTCAGCCCCAGCATTTT; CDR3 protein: CASSFGTVGGQPQHF
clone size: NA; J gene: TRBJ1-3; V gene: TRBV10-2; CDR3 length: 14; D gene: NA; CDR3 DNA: TGCGCCAGCAGTGAGTCTGGGCAAAGGAACACCATATATTTT; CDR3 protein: CASSESGQRNTIYF
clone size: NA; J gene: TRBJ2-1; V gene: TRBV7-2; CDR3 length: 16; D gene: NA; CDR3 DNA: TGTGCCAGCAGCTTAGTCTCAGGGAGCTCCTACAATGAGCAGTTCTTC; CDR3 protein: CASSLVSGSSYNEQFF
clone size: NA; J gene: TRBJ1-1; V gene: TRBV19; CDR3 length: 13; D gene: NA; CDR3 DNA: TGTGCCAGTAATCCAAGGGGGAACACTGAAGCTTTCTTT; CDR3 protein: CASNPRGNTEAFF
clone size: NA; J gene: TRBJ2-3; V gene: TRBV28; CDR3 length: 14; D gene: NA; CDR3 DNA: TGTGCCAGCAGTTCGAGGACCAACACAGATACGCAGTATTTT; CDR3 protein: CASSSRTNTDTQYF
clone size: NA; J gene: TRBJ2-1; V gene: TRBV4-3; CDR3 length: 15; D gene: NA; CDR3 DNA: TGCGCCAGCAGCCAAGATCTGGCCAGATACAATGAGCAGTTCTTC; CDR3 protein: CASSQDLARYNEQFF
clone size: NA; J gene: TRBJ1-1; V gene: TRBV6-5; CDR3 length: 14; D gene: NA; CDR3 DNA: TGTGCCAGCAGTTACAGGGATTTCAGAGCTGAAGCTTTCTTT; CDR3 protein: CASSYRDFRAEAFF
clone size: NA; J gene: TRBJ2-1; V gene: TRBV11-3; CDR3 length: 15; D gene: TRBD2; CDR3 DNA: TGTGCCAGCAGCCCCCCCGGGGCTAGCGGTAATGAGCAGTTCTTC; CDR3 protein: CASSPPGASGNEQFF
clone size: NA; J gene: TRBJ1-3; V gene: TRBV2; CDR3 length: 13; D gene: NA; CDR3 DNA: TGTGCCAGTGGGGCCTACTACAGAAACACCATATATTTT; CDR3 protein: CASGAYYRNTIYF
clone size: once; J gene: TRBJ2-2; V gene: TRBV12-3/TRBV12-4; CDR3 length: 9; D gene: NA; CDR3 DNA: TGTGCCAGCAATATCCCTCCGTTTTTT; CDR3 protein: CASNIPPFF
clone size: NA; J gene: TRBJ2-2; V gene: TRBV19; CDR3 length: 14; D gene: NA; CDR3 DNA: TGTGCCAGTAGTACGGGGGCATCAACCGGGGAGCTGTTTTTT; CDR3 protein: CASSTGASTGELFF
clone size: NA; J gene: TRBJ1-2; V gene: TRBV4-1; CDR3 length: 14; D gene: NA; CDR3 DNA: TGCGCCAGCAGCCCCCCCTTAGGAGAATATGGCTACACCTTC; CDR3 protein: CASSPPLGEYGYTF
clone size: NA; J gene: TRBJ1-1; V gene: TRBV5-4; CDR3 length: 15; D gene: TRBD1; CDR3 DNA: TGTGCCAGCAGTAACCCCCTGAGGACAGGTGATGAAGCTTTCTTT; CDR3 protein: CASSNPLRTGDEAFF
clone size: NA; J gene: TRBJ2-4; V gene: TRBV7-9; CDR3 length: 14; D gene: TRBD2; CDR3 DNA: TGTGCCAGCAGCAGTAGCGGGAGATTTGACATTCAGTACTTC; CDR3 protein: CASSSSGRFDIQYF
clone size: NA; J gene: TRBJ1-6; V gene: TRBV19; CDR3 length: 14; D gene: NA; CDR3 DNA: TGTGCCAGTAGTCGACTCCCCGAGGGCTCACCCCTCCACTTT; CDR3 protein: CASSRLPEGSPLHF
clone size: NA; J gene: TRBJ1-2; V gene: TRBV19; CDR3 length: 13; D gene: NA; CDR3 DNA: TGTGCCAGTAGTGCGGACAATCGGCGCGGCTACACCTTC; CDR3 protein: CASSADNRRGYTF
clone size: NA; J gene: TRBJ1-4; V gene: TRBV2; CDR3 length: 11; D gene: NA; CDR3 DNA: TGTGCCAGCAGCACGTCCAAAAAACTGTTTTTT; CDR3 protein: CASSTSKKLFF
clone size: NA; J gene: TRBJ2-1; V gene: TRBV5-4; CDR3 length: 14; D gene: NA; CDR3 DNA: TGTGCCAGCAGCTTATCTGGAAACCCCAATGAGCAGTTCTTC; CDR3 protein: CASSLSGNPNEQFF
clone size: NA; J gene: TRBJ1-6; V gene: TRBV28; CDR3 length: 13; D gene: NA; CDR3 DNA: TGTGCCAGCAGCCCGAGGTATAATTCACCCCTCCACTTT; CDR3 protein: CASSPRYNSPLHF
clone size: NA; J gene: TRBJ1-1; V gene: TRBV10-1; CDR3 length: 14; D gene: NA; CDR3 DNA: TGCGCCAGCAGCCCAGGACAGACTGTTCGTCGCGCTTTCTTT; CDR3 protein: CASSPGQTVRRAFF
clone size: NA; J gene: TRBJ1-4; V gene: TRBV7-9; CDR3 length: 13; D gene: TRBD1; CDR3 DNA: TGTGCCAGCAGACAGGGGGAAGGCGAAAAACTGTTTTTT; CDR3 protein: CASRQGEGEKLFF
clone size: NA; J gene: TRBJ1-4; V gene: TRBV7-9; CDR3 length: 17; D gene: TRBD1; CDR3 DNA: TGTGCCAGCAGCTTAGAGACTCCCCGCAGGGGGAATGAAAAACTGTTTTTT; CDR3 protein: CASSLETPRRGNEKLFF
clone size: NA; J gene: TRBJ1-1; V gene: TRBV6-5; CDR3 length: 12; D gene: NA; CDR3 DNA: TGTGCCAGCAAGGAGGGGGTAGGGGAAGCTTTCTTT; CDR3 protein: CASKEGVGEAFF
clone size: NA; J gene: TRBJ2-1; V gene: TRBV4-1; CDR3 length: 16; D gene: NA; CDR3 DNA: TGCGCCAGCAGCCAACATCAGGGCAGTCGTTTAAGAGAGCAGTTCTTC; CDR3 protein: CASSQHQGSRLREQFF
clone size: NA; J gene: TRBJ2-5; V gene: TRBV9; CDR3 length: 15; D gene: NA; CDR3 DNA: TGTGCCAGCAGCGTAGACCCAGTGGGTCAAGAGACCCAGTACTTC; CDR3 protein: CASSVDPVGQETQYF
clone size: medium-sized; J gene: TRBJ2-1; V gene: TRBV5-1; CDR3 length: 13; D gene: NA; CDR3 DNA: TGCGCCAGCAGCTTGGGACTTGGCAATGAGCAGTTCTTC; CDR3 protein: CASSLGLGNEQFF
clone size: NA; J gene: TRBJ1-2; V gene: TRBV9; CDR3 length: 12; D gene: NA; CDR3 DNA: TGTGCCAGCAGCGCGGTGGGCTATGGCTACACCTTC; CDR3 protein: CASSAVGYGYTF
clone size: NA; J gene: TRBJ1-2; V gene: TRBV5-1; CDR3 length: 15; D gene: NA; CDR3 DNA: TGCGCCAGCAGCTTAGCTCCAGGGTCGGACTATGGCTACACCTTC; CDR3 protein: CASSLAPGSDYGYTF
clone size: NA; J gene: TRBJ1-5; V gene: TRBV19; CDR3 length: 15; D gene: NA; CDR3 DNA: TGTGCCAGTAGACAACAGGAACAACCCAATCAGCCCCAGCATTTT; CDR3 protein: CASRQQEQPNQPQHF
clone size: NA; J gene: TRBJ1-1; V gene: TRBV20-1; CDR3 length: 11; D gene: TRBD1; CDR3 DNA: TGCAGTGAGGGACAGTACACTGAAGCTTTCTTT; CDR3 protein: CSEGQYTEAFF
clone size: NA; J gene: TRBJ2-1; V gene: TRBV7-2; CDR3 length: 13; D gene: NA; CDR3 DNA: TGTGCCAGCAGCTATTACTCGGGGACTGAGCAGTTCTTC; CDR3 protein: CASSYYSGTEQFF
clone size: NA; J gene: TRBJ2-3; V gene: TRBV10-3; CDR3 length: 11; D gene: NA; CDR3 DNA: TGTGCCATCAAGGAGACCTATACGCAGTATTTT; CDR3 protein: CAIKETYTQYF
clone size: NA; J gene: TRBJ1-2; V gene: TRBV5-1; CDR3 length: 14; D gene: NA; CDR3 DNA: TGCGCCAGCAGCGACCAGGGGACCGTCTATGGCTACACCTTC; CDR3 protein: CASSDQGTVYGYTF
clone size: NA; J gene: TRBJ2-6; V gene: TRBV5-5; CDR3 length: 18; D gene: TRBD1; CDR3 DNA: TGTGCCAGCAGCCCAGGCCGGACAGGGGCTTCTGGGGCCAACGTCCTGACTTTC; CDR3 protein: CASSPGRTGASGANVLTF
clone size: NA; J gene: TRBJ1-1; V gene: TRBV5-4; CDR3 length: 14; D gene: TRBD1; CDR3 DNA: TGTGCCAGCAGCCCAGGGGGGGAGGACACTGAAGCTTTCTTT; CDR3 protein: CASSPGGEDTEAFF
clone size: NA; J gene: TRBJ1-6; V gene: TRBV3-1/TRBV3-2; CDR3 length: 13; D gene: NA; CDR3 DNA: TGTGCCAGCAGCCAACCCCCCAGGGGTCTCCTCCACTTT; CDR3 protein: CASSQPPRGLLHF
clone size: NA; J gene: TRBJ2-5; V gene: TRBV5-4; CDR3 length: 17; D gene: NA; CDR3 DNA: TGTGCCAGCAGCTCCTATCTCGCGGGTCCGCCTCAAGAGACCCAGTACTTC; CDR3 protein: CASSSYLAGPPQETQYF
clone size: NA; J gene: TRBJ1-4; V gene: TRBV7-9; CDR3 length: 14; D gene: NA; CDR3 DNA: TGTGCCAGCAGCTTACAGGGCTTTTATGAAAAACTGTTTTTT; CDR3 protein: CASSLQGFYEKLFF
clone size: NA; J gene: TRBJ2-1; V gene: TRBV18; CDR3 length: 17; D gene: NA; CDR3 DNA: TGTGCCAGCTCACCCCTAAGCGCAGGGCTGACAGGCAATGAGCAGTTCTTC; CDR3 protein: CASSPLSAGLTGNEQFF
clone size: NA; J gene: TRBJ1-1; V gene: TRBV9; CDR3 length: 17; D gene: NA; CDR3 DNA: TGTGCCAGCAGCTCCAGCCCCTGGACAGCGATGAACACTGAAGCTTTCTTT; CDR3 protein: CASSSSPWTAMNTEAFF
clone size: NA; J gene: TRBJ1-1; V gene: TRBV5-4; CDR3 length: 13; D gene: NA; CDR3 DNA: TGTGCCAGCATGGGGCAGGGTAAAACTGAAGCTTTCTTT; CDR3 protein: CASMGQGKTEAFF
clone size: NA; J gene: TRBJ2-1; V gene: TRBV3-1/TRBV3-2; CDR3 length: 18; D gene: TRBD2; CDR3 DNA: TGTGCCAGCAGCCCGACTACTAGCGGGGGGGCTGGGTATCATGAGCAGTTCTTC; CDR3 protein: CASSPTTSGGAGYHEQFF